These 22 T cell receptor beta chains originate from one sample sequenced in a study of early T cells in non-severe SARS-CoV-2 infection. TCRdb re-derived calls from the 5' RACE reads in MiXCR, one entry per CDR3 protein. The sample gives tens of thousands of distinct CDR3 sequences, about 5.6% of which show up once; 7.6% is in the top ten. Sequenced: whole blood. These receptors were collected from an adult who was a healthcare worker with PCR-confirmed SARS-CoV-2 infection or an uninfected control (not recorded which).

This clonotype has ten or more counts. J is TRBJ1-2 and V is TRBV14, with D perhaps TRBD1 (6 bases). With 5 bases removed from V and 4 bases from J, the gap between germline ends came to 8 bases. CDR3 length equals 12 residues. The germline CDR1 and CDR2 sequences are SGHDN and FVKESK. CDR3 in amino acids: CASSGQRYGYTF. In DNA form, the CDR3 reads TGTGCCAGCAGCGGACAGCGCTATGGCTACACCTTC.

The table lists this clonotype with many counts. This chain links TRBV20-1 with TRBJ2-1; 7 nucleotides line up with TRBD2. J lost 10 bases, V lost 1 base, and 4 bases had no gene match. The V gene's germline CDR1 is DFQATT and CDR2 SNEGSKA (reference sequence). The length of the CDR3 is 12 residues. Here the CDR3 reads CSARVGGSEQFF. The CDR3 nucleotides read TGCAGTGCTAGAGTGGGCGGGAGCGAGCAGTTCTTC.

This clonotype appeared many times. This chain joins TRBV10-1 and TRBJ2-7; no firm D call. The ends were cut back, 3 bases at V and 6 bases at J, with 12 bases in the middle. Germline loops: CDR1 WNHNN, CDR2 SYGVQD (reference sequence). CDR3 length: 13 amino acids. The CDR3 loop reads CASSDRSPCEQYF. The CDR3 DNA follows: TGCGCCAGCAGTGACCGTAGTCCCTGCGAGCAGTACTTC.

In its sample, this clonotype is medium-sized (0.01 to 0.1%). This chain links TRBV19 with TRBJ2-1; D ambiguous. This CDR3 is 17 amino acids long. CDR1 and CDR2 (germline): LNHDA, SQIVND (reference sequence). V shed 0 bases and J shed 2 bases, with 14 bases lying between them. The CDR3: CASSIDAESRAYNEQFF. The CDR3 bases are TGTGCCAGTAGTATAGACGCGGAAAGCCGCGCCTACAATGAGCAGTTCTTC.

This clonotype was seen only a few times. The chain uses TRBV6-2 or TRBV6-3 and TRBJ1-2; 8 positions match TRBD1. The CDR3 is made up of 13 amino acids. Per the germline V gene, CDR1 is MNHEY and CDR2 is SVGEGT. Trimming cost V 5 bases and J 3 bases; bases outside gene matches: 2. The CDR3 loop reads CASSIQGDYGYTF. CDR3 bases: TGTGCCAGCAGTATACAGGGGGACTATGGCTACACCTTC.

The genes are TRBV3-1 and TRBJ2-2, with a possible D match to TRBD2 (6 bases). The CDR3 consists of 16 residues. V lost 1 base, J lost 4 bases, and 13 bases lay in between. Germline V gene sequence: CDR1 LGHDT, CDR2 YNNKEL (reference sequence). CDR3 sequence reads: CASSQVSTSGTGELFF. Written as DNA, the CDR3 is TGTGCCAGCAGCCAAGTATCGACTAGTGGCACCGGGGAGCTGTTTTTT.

This clonotype was counted many times. One end of the junction fails to match germline, which may point to a read error. The rearrangement uses TRBV18 and TRBJ2-1, with D unresolved. Germline lookup yields CDR1 KGHSH and CDR2 LQKENI. The length of the CDR3 is 16 residues. CDR3 in amino acids: CASSPRMPAVDNEQFF. The DNA for the CDR3 is TGTGCCAGCTCTCCACGAATGCCCGCTGTGGACAATGAGCAGTTCTTC.

At least ten counts were recorded for this clonotype. The chain employs TRBV18 and TRBJ1-2; D is uncertain. CDR1 is KGHSH, CDR2 LQKENI, per germline. The V end was cut by 3 bases, the J end by 6 bases, with 14 bases between. The CDR3 spans 14 residues. The CDR3 DNA is TGTGCCAGCTCACCCCCCGGGGTATTGGATGGCTACACCTTC. Amino acid sequence: CASSPPGVLDGYTF.

This chain connects TRBV12-3 or TRBV12-4 to TRBJ1-6, with 7 bases lining up with TRBD1. J was trimmed by 7 bases and V by 6 bases; bases with no gene match: 6. The CDR3 is made up of 14 amino acids. CDR3 DNA: TGTGCCAGCAGATGGGACAGCCCCAATTCACCCCTCCACTTT. It encodes CASRWDSPNSPLHF.

This clonotype was seen ten or more times. The V call is TRBV5-1, the J call TRBJ1-1; D possibly corresponds to TRBD1 (6 bases). Per germline, CDR1 SGHRS and CDR2 YFSETQ. V lost 0 bases and J lost 6, with 9 bases in between. This CDR3 has 13 amino acids. This CDR3 is CASSLDRDAEAFF. CDR3 DNA: TGCGCCAGCAGCTTGGACAGGGACGCTGAAGCTTTCTTT. Filled out from reference TRBV5-1 and TRBJ1-1, the complete variable domain reads KAGVTQTPRYLIKTRGQQVTLSCSPISGHRSVSWYQQTPGQGLQFLFEYFSETQRNKGNFPGRFSGRQFSNSRSEMNVSTLELGDSALYLCASSLDRDAEAFFGQGTRLTVV.

Ten or more counts support this clonotype. The chain couples TRBV7-3 to TRBJ2-1; 8 bases align to TRBD2. CDR3 length: 14 amino acids. The germline gives CDR1 SGHTA, CDR2 FQGTGA. Trimming at V came to 2 bases and at J to 6 bases, leaving 3 bases not matched to a gene. CDR3 region: CASSLRGRPNEQFF. The CDR3 DNA reads as TGTGCCAGCAGCTTACGCGGGAGGCCCAATGAGCAGTTCTTC.

J is TRBJ1-3 and V is TRBV7-8; D is undetermined. The length of the CDR3 is 12 residues. Germline V gene data show CDR1 as SGHVS and CDR2 as FQNEAQ. The V end lost 1 base, the J end lost 16 bases, and 14 bases lay between the germline ends. CDR3 amino acids: CASSLDRGPPYF. DNA for the CDR3: TGTGCCAGCAGCTTAGATCGCGGGCCACCGTATTTT. Together with reference TRBV7-8 and TRBJ1-3, the CDR3 gives the full variable domain: GAGVSQSPRYKVAKRGQDVALRCDPISGHVSLFWYQQALGQGPEFLTYFQNEAQLDKSGLPSDRFFAERPEGSVSTLKIQRTQQEDSAVYLCASSLDRGPPYFGEGSWLTVV.

This clonotype was observed at least ten times. The gene calls are TRBV2 and TRBJ2-5; TRBD2 matches at 11 bases. Germline V CDR1 and CDR2: SNHLY, FYNNEI. V gave up 4 bases and J gave up 4 bases; unmatched junction bases: 5. The CDR3 totals 15 residues. CDR3 sequence: CASSVLAGAGETQYF. The DNA of the CDR3 is TGTGCCAGCAGTGTACTAGCGGGAGCAGGAGAGACCCAGTACTTC.

This clonotype was seen ten or more times. The chain couples TRBV27 to TRBJ1-6, with 11 bases aligning to TRBD1. V shed 5 bases and J 10 bases; nucleotides not matched to a gene: 10. Germline CDR1 MNHEY, CDR2 SMNVEV (reference sequence). The CDR3 covers 16 residues. CDR3 coding DNA: TGTGCCAGCAGTGCGGCCTTTCGGGACAGGGGGTCACCCCTCCACTTT. Protein product: CASSAAFRDRGSPLHF.

This clonotype was detected many times. V and J are TRBV7-9 and TRBJ2-7, with D hard to call. The germline CDR1 and CDR2 sequences are SEHNR and FQNEAQ (reference sequence). This CDR3 region has 12 residues. Trimming took off 4 bases at V and 5 bases at J, with 9 bases between the two ends. Here the CDR3 DNA reads TGTGCCAGCAGCTCTCTTCGCGACGAGCAGTACTTC. Translation: CASSSLRDEQYF.

This clonotype was found many times. The CDR3, as DNA: TGCAGCGTTGGGGCCTACGGTCAGCCCCAGCATTTT. Protein: CSVGAYGQPQHF. V is TRBV29-1 and J is TRBJ1-5; D is unclear. There are 12 residues in the CDR3. Germline lookup yields CDR1 SQVTM and CDR2 ANQGSEA. Trimming shortened V by 4 bases and J by 6 bases, and 10 bases separated the two germline ends.

In this sample, this clonotype turned up many times. V and J are TRBV7-2 and TRBJ2-1, with 8 bases identical to TRBD2. The CDR3 sequence is 17 residues long. After removal of 4 bases from V and 5 bases from J, the junction contained 13 bases not matched to a gene. Germline V gene data show CDR1 as SGHTA and CDR2 as FQGNSA. The CDR3 bases are TGTGCCAGCAGCTCCCCCCCCAGAGCGGGAGACCACAATGAGCAGTTCTTC. This codes for CASSSPPRAGDHNEQFF.

This clonotype was recorded many times. This rearrangement joins TRBV29-1 to TRBJ2-1; D may be TRBD1 (5 bases). Germline lookup yields CDR1 SQVTM and CDR2 ANQGSEA. This CDR3 is 11 amino acids long. V gave up 7 bases and J gave up 9 bases, with 13 bases separating them. CDR3 coding DNA: TGCAGCGCACTTCAGGGCATTGAGCAGTTCTTC. Translating it yields CSALQGIEQFF.

This clonotype was found many times. The chain joins TRBV7-9 to TRBJ2-7, with no clear D. The CDR3 has 15 residues. Germline values: CDR1 SEHNR, CDR2 FQNEAQ (reference sequence). V lost 8 bases to trimming and J lost 1 base, with 18 bases between them. For the CDR3, the DNA is TGTGCCAGCTCACTTCTCGGTTTAGGGTCCTACGAGCAGTACTTC. As protein: CASSLLGLGSYEQYF.

This clonotype has ten or more counts. The chain has TRBV12-3 or TRBV12-4 and TRBJ2-5; 7 bases line up with TRBD1. With 6 bases clipped from V and 2 bases from J, the junction kept 9 bases outside the gene matches. This CDR3 spans 15 amino acids. The CDR3 DNA sequence: TGTGCCAGCAGCCGCGGACAGGTGTTACAAGAGACCCAGTACTTC. Protein: CASSRGQVLQETQYF.

This clonotype has a count of ten or more. The V and J genes are TRBV29-1 and TRBJ2-7; TRBD1 agrees at 7 bases. V lost 6 bases and J lost 6; bases outside the gene matches: 14. The CDR3 is 14 amino acids. CDR1 SQVTM and CDR2 ANQGSEA come from the germline V gene. The CDR3 DNA reads as TGCAGCGTGGTAGACAGGGAGAGGGCCCTCGAGCAGTACTTC. This sequence encodes CSVVDRERALEQYF.

This clonotype was seen ten or more times. The chain is built from TRBV10-3 and TRBJ2-3; no reliable D call. CDR3 length: 14 amino acids. CDR1 and CDR2 (germline): ENHRY, SYGVKD. V lost 6 bases and J lost 0, with 10 bases in between. The CDR3 protein is CAIRSAPSTDTQYF. In DNA, the CDR3 is TGTGCCATCAGGAGCGCTCCTAGCACAGATACGCAGTATTTT.